This T cell receptor (beta chain) comes out of a study of cytomegalovirus exposure and HLA in healthy donors. Study-level findings and limits: The listing of 150 to 200 TCR beta chains classed them as cytomegalovirus-associated.

Details on this clone: No antigen is known for it.

The PCR contained 60 Vbeta and 13 Jbeta primers. The assay was immunoSEQ multiplex PCR, and TCRdb's table has in-frame clones only and misses some. The sample lists about 90,000 clones; nearly 80% were seen once. Germline V gives CDR1 DFQATT, CDR2 SNEGSKA (reference sequence). CDR3 length equals 11 residues. Trimming left V 6 bases short and J 5 bases short, with 8 bases between. This chain joins TRBV20-1 and TRBJ2-1; D unclear. Sequences were obtained from PBMCs. This clonotype was obtained from a woman aged 40 to 49 in good health and CMV-seropositive. CDR3 DNA sequence: TGCAGTGCCCAGGCCCACAATGAGCAGTTCTTC. This codes for CSAQAHNEQFF.